The 8 T cell receptor beta chains presented below share a single source sample, sequenced in a study of immune evolution from preneoplasia to lung adenocarcinoma. Profiled with immunoSEQ multiplex PCR; TCRdb holds only in-frame clones, not every one. The table shows about 9,000 clones, with about three quarters occurring only once. The material sequenced was FFPE lung adenocarcinoma in situ tissue. The receptors were gathered from a person between 60 and 80 years old with lung adenocarcinoma.

This clone turned up a few times. The chain is built from TRBV5-1 and TRBJ2-2; D unclear. The CDR3 contains 15 residues. Trimming shortened V by 0 bases and J by 1 base, and 7 bases separated the two germline ends. Germline-derived CDR1 and CDR2 are SGHRS and YFSETQ. The CDR3 loop is CASSLATQNTGELFF. In nucleotides, the CDR3 is TGCGCCAGCAGCTTGGCTACACAGAACACCGGGGAGCTGTTTTTT.

The V gene is TRBV10-3, the J gene TRBJ1-1, with D uncertain. V dropped 2 bases and J dropped 1 base, with 11 bases sitting between them. The CDR3 has 15 residues. Germline-derived CDR1 and CDR2 are ENHRY and SYGVKD. The CDR3 protein is CAISEPPLANTEAFF. Written as DNA, the CDR3 is TGTGCCATCAGTGAGCCCCCATTGGCGAACACTGAAGCTTTCTTT.

This rearrangement joins TRBV19 to TRBJ2-1; a weak D match, TRBD2 (5 bases). The CDR3 has 16 amino acids. Between the trimmed V and J ends, which lost 6 bases and 4 bases, there was a span of 19 bases. The germline V gene encodes CDR1 LNHDA and CDR2 SQIVND (reference sequence). CDR3 nucleotides: TGTGCCAGTAGAAGGACGGCGGGCCAGCTGTACAATGAGCAGTTCTTC. Protein sequence: CASRRTAGQLYNEQFF.

The CDR3 nucleotides are TGTGCCAGCAGCTTAGCTCCGGGTCTCAACACCGGGGAGCTGTTTTTT. It yields the protein CASSLAPGLNTGELFF. The chain recombines TRBV5-6 with TRBJ2-2, with D unresolved. The V and J ends lost 2 bases and 2 bases respectively, with 13 bases between them. The CDR3 has 16 residues. Germline V CDR1 and CDR2: SGHDT, YYEEEE. Using reference TRBV5-6 and TRBJ2-2 for the parts outside the CDR3, the full variable domain is DAGVTQSPTHLIKTRGQQVTLRCSPKSGHDTVSWYQQALGQGPQFIFQYYEEEERQRGNFPDRFSGHQFPNYSSELNVNALLLGDSALYLCASSLAPGLNTGELFFGEGSRLTVL.

In this sample, this clone turned up once. The genes are TRBV27 and TRBJ2-7, with 7 bases identical to TRBD2. The V gene end was trimmed by 4 bases and the J gene end by 6 bases; junction bases not matched to a gene: 6. CDR3 length: 13 residues. CDR1 is MNHEY, CDR2 SMNVEV, per germline (reference sequence). The CDR3: CASSSGGLAEQYF. The CDR3 DNA sequence: TGTGCCAGCAGTTCGGGGGGTCTCGCCGAGCAGTACTTC.

The chain has TRBV4-2 and TRBJ2-2, with TRBD2 matching over 12 bases. This CDR3 is built from 18 residues. CDR1 LGHNA and CDR2 YNFKEQ come from the germline V gene. J lost 3 bases, V lost 3 bases, and 8 bases had no gene match. The CDR3 bases are TGTGCCAGCAGCCATTCTAGCGGGGGGGCTTCGGACACCGGGGAGCTGTTTTTT. This sequence encodes CASSHSSGGASDTGELFF.

The chain couples TRBV11-2 to TRBJ1-2; D is ambiguous. Trimming stripped 0 bases from V and 2 bases from J, with 19 bases between. Germline V gives CDR1 SGHAT, CDR2 FQNNGV. CDR3 length: 18 residues. The DNA for the CDR3 is TGTGCCAGCAGCTTAGATCTTGGAGTGGCGTTGGGGAACTATGGCTACACCTTC. Its translation: CASSLDLGVALGNYGYTF.

This chain joins TRBV5-6 and TRBJ1-6, with 9 bases aligning to TRBD1. The CDR3 covers 14 residues. After removal of 3 bases from V and 12 bases from J, the junction contained 7 bases not matched to a gene. Looked up from germline, CDR1 is SGHDT and CDR2 is YYEEEE. In DNA form, the CDR3 reads TGTGCCAGCAGCTCGGACGGGACAGGGAAACCCCTCCACTTT. It specifies CASSSDGTGKPLHF. The full variable domain, its missing parts supplied by reference TRBV5-6 and TRBJ1-6, is DAGVTQSPTHLIKTRGQQVTLRCSPKSGHDTVSWYQQALGQGPQFIFQYYEEEERQRGNFPDRFSGHQFPNYSSELNVNALLLGDSALYLCASSSDGTGKPLHFGNGTRLTVT.